The 22 T cell receptor beta chains listed next were all sequenced from one sample in a study of T-cell reconstitution after alpha-beta-depleted transplantation in children. Using unique molecular identifiers, the investigators prepared the TCRbeta library. TCRdb re-called the PCR reads with MiXCR, one entry per CDR3 protein. The sample consists of about 590,000 distinct CDR3 sequences, 10% to 15% of them appearing once. The specimen was PBMCs, mostly from graft donor cells, collected 360 days after TCRalphabeta/CD19-depleted stem cell transplant. These receptors all come from a male patient aged 10 to 17 who had a stem cell transplant for acute myeloid leukemia, so the T cells may come from the graft donor.

The chain is built from TRBV4-2 and TRBJ2-1, with D maybe TRBD1 (5 bases). Trimming stripped 4 bases from V and 2 bases from J, with 15 bases between. Germline V gene lookup returns CDR1 LGHNA and CDR2 YNFKEQ. CDR3 size: 16 residues. The CDR3 DNA reads TGTGCCAGCAGCCCGTCAGGGATCAGGGCCTACAATGAGCAGTTCTTC. It yields the protein CASSPSGIRAYNEQFF.

The genes are TRBV9 and TRBJ1-1; no firm D call. This CDR3 has 16 residues. Trimming removed 0 bases at V and 2 bases at J, with 14 bases between. Germline loops: CDR1 SGDLS, CDR2 YYNGEE. The chain's CDR3 is CASSVGGGRFNTEAFF. The DNA of the CDR3 is TGTGCCAGCAGCGTAGGAGGTGGCAGATTTAACACTGAAGCTTTCTTT.

The V call is TRBV28, the J call TRBJ2-1, with D possibly TRBD2 on 6 matching bases. Deletions cut 3 bases from V and 0 bases from J, with 24 bases between. The CDR3 covers 20 residues. Per germline, CDR1 MDHEN and CDR2 SYDVKM. Written as DNA, the CDR3 is TGTGCCAGCAGTTTGTCGGATAATTTTTTTAGCGGAGTCTCCTACAATGAGCAGTTCTTC. Translating it yields CASSLSDNFFSGVSYNEQFF.

Only a few counts were recorded for this clonotype. This chain joins TRBV28 and TRBJ2-6; either TRBD1 or TRBD2 may supply D (5 bases each). The V gene lost 3 bases and the J gene lost 0 bases, with 12 bases spanning the gap. Germline V lookup: CDR1 MDHEN, CDR2 SYDVKM. This CDR3 region has 17 residues. The CDR3 reads CASSLVGGYSGANVLTF. CDR3 coding DNA: TGTGCCAGCAGTTTGGTTGGGGGATACTCTGGGGCCAACGTCCTGACTTTC.

This clonotype was seen only a few times. V and J are TRBV29-1 and TRBJ2-1; D is possibly TRBD2 (6 bases). Trimming cost V 4 bases and J 3 bases, with 10 bases left between them. The germline V gene has CDR1 SQVTM and CDR2 ANQGSEA. CDR3 length: 13 residues. In DNA form, the CDR3 reads TGCAGCGTTGTGGGACTCTACTACAATGAGCAGTTCTTC. Its protein product is CSVVGLYYNEQFF.

This clonotype showed up just a few times. The chain joins TRBV27 to TRBJ2-2; 7 positions match TRBD2. The CDR3 runs to 15 residues. Germline lookup yields CDR1 MNHEY and CDR2 SMNVEV (reference sequence). The trim removed 2 bases at V and 6 bases at J, leaving 6 bases unmatched. Here the CDR3 reads CASSLAGVQAGELFF. The CDR3 coding sequence is TGTGCCAGCAGTTTAGCGGGAGTACAGGCCGGGGAGCTGTTTTTT.

The chain is built from TRBV6-2 or TRBV6-3 and TRBJ2-7; TRBD2 matches 13 bases. The CDR3 totals 15 residues. CDR1 and CDR2 from the germline V gene are MNHEY and SVGEGT. The V segment lost 6 bases and the J segment 7 bases; nucleotides outside the gene matches: 9. CDR3 in DNA: TGTGCCAGCAGACTCGGACTAGCGGGAGAGCGTGAGCAGTACTTC. Protein product: CASRLGLAGEREQYF.

The chain combines TRBV6-2 or TRBV6-3 with TRBJ1-5; tentative D call: TRBD1 (6 bases). This CDR3 has 14 amino acids. The V end was cut by 4 bases, the J end by 3 bases, with 10 bases between. In germline, CDR1 is MNHEY, CDR2 SVGEGT. CDR3 bases: TGTGCCAGCAGTTTCGGACAGAACAATCAGCCCCAGCATTTT. Translated, it gives CASSFGQNNQPQHF.

There are many counts of this clonotype. The V gene is TRBV5-1, the J gene TRBJ2-7, with TRBD2 matching over 8 bases. CDR3 length: 16 amino acids. Germline values: CDR1 SGHRS, CDR2 YFSETQ. J was trimmed by 0 bases and V by 3 bases; bases with no gene match: 8. DNA of the CDR3: TGCGCCAGCAGCTCTGGACTAGCAGCGGACTCCTACGAGCAGTACTTC. It is translated as CASSSGLAADSYEQYF.

In its sample, this clonotype was seen a few times. This rearrangement joins TRBV28 to TRBJ2-7, with 8 bases aligning to TRBD1. The germline V gene has CDR1 MDHEN and CDR2 SYDVKM. This CDR3 contains 17 residues. With 3 bases clipped from V and 0 bases from J, the junction kept 10 bases outside the gene matches. The CDR3 spells CASSFVDRGQISYEQYF. The CDR3 DNA sequence: TGTGCCAGCAGTTTCGTCGACAGGGGACAAATCTCCTACGAGCAGTACTTC.

There are a few counts of this clonotype. This chain uses TRBV12-3 or TRBV12-4 with TRBJ2-3; 10 nucleotides agree with TRBD2. Trimming at V came to 6 bases and at J to 5 bases, leaving 8 bases not matched to a gene. This CDR3 is 15 amino acids long. CDR3 in amino acids: CASSLLAGEVDTQYF. The CDR3 DNA is TGTGCCAGCAGCCTGCTAGCGGGAGAGGTAGATACGCAGTATTTT.

The J gene is TRBJ2-1, the V gene TRBV27; TRBD2 matches 12 bases. CDR1 is MNHEY and CDR2 is SMNVEV in the germline V gene (reference sequence). V lost 3 bases and J lost 7; bases outside the gene matches: 7. The CDR3 sequence is 16 residues long. CDR3 protein: CASSFLPSGRVNEQFF. CDR3 nucleotides: TGTGCCAGCAGTTTTCTTCCTAGCGGGAGGGTAAATGAGCAGTTCTTC.

At least ten counts were recorded for this clonotype. The rearrangement uses TRBV6-5 and TRBJ2-4; the D gene is possibly TRBD1 (6 bases). V was pared by 0 bases and J by 0 bases, with 12 bases between. The germline V gene encodes CDR1 MNHEY and CDR2 SVGAGI. The CDR3 totals 17 residues. The CDR3 reads CASSYSDRTLAKNIQYF. CDR3 nucleotide sequence: TGTGCCAGCAGTTACTCCGACAGGACTCTAGCCAAAAACATTCAGTACTTC.

The chain carries TRBV20-1 and TRBJ2-7, with TRBD2 as a possible D gene (5 bases). The CDR3 sequence is 13 residues long. The germline V and J ends were trimmed by 3 bases and 5 bases, with 14 bases remaining between them. Germline CDR1 is DFQATT and CDR2 is SNEGSKA (reference sequence). The DNA of the CDR3 is TGCAGTGCTAGTCGGGATACCGGTAACGAGCAGTACTTC. It is translated as CSASRDTGNEQYF.

This clonotype was recorded a few times. The gene calls are TRBV6-5 and TRBJ2-5; D unresolved. The germline V and J ends were trimmed by 2 bases and 1 base, with 8 bases remaining between them. CDR3 length equals 14 residues. Germline loops: CDR1 MNHEY, CDR2 SVGAGI. DNA for the CDR3: TGTGCCAGCAGTTACATCAGCCTCCAAGAGACCCAGTACTTC. It yields the protein CASSYISLQETQYF.

The chain has TRBV24-1 and TRBJ2-1; 8 bases align to TRBD2. Germline V gene lookup returns CDR1 KGHDR and CDR2 SFDVKD. V lost 6 bases, J lost 3 bases, and 6 bases stayed unmatched. The CDR3 totals 15 residues. The CDR3 sequence: CATSRTSRYYNEQFF. CDR3 nucleotide sequence: TGTGCCACCAGTCGGACTAGCCGTTACTACAATGAGCAGTTCTTC.

This clonotype has just a few counts. J is TRBJ2-4 and V is TRBV4-2; the match to TRBD2 covers 14 bases. V lost 1 base to trimming and J lost 8 bases; unmatched junction nucleotides: 7. The germline V gene encodes CDR1 LGHNA and CDR2 YNFKEQ. CDR3 size: 17 residues. The CDR3 region is CASSQGLAGGPGDIQYF. CDR3 DNA sequence: TGTGCCAGCAGCCAAGGACTAGCGGGAGGGCCAGGGGACATTCAGTACTTC.

Ten or more counts support this clonotype. CDR3 DNA sequence: TGTGCCAGCAGCTTAAGACAGATGGTACACGAGCAGTACTTC. Protein sequence: CASSLRQMVHEQYF. The rearrangement uses TRBV7-2 and TRBJ2-7, with D perhaps matching TRBD1 (5 bases). V shed 2 bases and J shed 5 bases, with 13 bases lying between them. The CDR3 is 14 residues long. CDR1 is SGHTA and CDR2 is FQGNSA in the germline V gene. Full variable domain (rest looked up from reference TRBV7-2 and TRBJ2-7): GAGVSQSPSNKVTEKGKDVELRCDPISGHTALYWYRQSLGQGLEFLIYFQGNSAPDKSGLPSDRFSAERTGGSVSTLTIQRTQQEDSAVYLCASSLRQMVHEQYFGPGTRLTVT.

This clonotype was counted many times. The chain has TRBV7-2 and TRBJ2-7; 10 bases are shared with TRBD2. V lost 0 bases to trimming and J lost 5 bases; unmatched junction nucleotides: 4. This CDR3 comprises 15 residues. Germline CDR1 SGHTA, CDR2 FQGNSA. For the CDR3, the DNA is TGTGCCAGCAGCTTAGCGCTAGCGGGAGCTCACGAGCAGTACTTC. Protein: CASSLALAGAHEQYF. Full variable domain (remainder filled in from reference TRBV7-2 and TRBJ2-7): GAGVSQSPSNKVTEKGKDVELRCDPISGHTALYWYRQSLGQGLEFLIYFQGNSAPDKSGLPSDRFSAERTGGSVSTLTIQRTQQEDSAVYLCASSLALAGAHEQYFGPGTRLTVT.

This chain links TRBV7-9 with TRBJ2-5, with TRBD2 identical over 10 bases. The CDR3 has 16 residues. Trimming at V came to 3 bases and at J to 3 bases, leaving 7 bases not matched to a gene. From germline, CDR1 is SEHNR and CDR2 FQNEAQ (reference sequence). CDR3 protein: CASSFAGTSVEETQYF. The CDR3 DNA is TGTGCCAGCAGCTTCGCCGGGACTAGCGTTGAAGAGACCCAGTACTTC.

This clonotype was recorded a few times. The chain combines TRBV20-1 with TRBJ2-7, with D possibly TRBD1 on 6 matching bases. Germline CDR1 is DFQATT and CDR2 is SNEGSKA (reference sequence). The CDR3 runs to 16 residues. V shed 5 bases and J shed 1 base, with 21 bases lying between them. The DNA of the CDR3 is TGCAGTGCTCTGCCCCGATTGGGGGCCGGGTCCTACGAGCAGTACTTC. Translated, it gives CSALPRLGAGSYEQYF.

This clonotype was found many times. The V call is TRBV7-2, the J call TRBJ2-2, with 7 positions matching TRBD2. The CDR3 loop spans 16 amino acids. The germline V gene has CDR1 SGHTA and CDR2 FQGNSA. Unmatched junction bases numbered 13, after V lost 5 bases and J lost 7 bases. The CDR3, as DNA: TGTGCCAGCAGCCCGAAGGGCGGGGGAATGGGCGGGGAGCTGTTTTTT. Protein product: CASSPKGGGMGGELFF. The full variable domain, rest sourced from reference TRBV7-2 and TRBJ2-2, is GAGVSQSPSNKVTEKGKDVELRCDPISGHTALYWYRQSLGQGLEFLIYFQGNSAPDKSGLPSDRFSAERTGGSVSTLTIQRTQQEDSAVYLCASSPKGGGMGGELFFGEGSRLTVL.